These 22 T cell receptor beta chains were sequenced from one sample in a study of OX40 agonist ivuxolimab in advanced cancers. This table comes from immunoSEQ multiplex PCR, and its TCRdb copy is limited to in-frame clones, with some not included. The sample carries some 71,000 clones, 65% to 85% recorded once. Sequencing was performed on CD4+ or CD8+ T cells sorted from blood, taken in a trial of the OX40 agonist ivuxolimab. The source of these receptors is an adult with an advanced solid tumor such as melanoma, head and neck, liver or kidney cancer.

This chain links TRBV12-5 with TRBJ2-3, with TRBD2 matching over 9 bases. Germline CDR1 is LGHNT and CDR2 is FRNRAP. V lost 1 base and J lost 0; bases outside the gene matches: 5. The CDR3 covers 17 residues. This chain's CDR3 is CASGLGRLAESTDTQYF. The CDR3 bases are TGTGCTAGTGGTTTGGGCCGACTAGCGGAGAGCACAGATACGCAGTATTTT. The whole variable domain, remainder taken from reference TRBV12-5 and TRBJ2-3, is DARVTQTPRHKVTEMGQEVTMRCQPILGHNTVFWYRQTMMQGLELLAYFRNRAPLDDSGMPKDRFSAEMPDATLATLKIQPSEPRDSAVYFCASGLGRLAESTDTQYFGPGTRLTVL.

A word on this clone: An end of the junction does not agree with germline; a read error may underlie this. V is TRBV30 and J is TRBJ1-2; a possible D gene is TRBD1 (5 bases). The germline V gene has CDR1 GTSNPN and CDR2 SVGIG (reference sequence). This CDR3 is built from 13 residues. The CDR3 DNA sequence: TGTGCCTGCTCCCAGGGCTTCGACTATGGCCACACCTTC. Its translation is CACSQGFDYGHTF.

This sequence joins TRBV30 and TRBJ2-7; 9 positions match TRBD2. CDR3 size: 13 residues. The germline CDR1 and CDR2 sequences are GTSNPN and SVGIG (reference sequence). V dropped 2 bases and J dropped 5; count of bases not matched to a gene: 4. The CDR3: CAWSTAGGNEQYF. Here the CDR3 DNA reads TGTGCCTGGAGTACAGCGGGAGGAAACGAGCAGTACTTC.

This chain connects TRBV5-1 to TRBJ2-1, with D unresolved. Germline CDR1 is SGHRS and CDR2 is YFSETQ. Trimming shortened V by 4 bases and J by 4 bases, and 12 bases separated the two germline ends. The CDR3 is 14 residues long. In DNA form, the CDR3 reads TGCGCCAGCAGCGTGCGGTTCTCTTACAATGAGCAGTTCTTC. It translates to CASSVRFSYNEQFF.

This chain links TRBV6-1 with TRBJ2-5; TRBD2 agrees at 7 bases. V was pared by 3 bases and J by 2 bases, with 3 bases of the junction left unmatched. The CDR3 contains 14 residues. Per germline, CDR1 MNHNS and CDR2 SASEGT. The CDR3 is CASSEGGVQETQYF. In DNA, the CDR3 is TGTGCCAGCAGTGAGGGAGGGGTACAAGAGACCCAGTACTTC.

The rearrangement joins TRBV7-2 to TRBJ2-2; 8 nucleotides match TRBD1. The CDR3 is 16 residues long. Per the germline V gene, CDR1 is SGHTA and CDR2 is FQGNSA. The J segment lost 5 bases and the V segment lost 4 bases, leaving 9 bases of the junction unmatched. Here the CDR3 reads CASSSGTGFRTGELFF. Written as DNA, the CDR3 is TGTGCCAGCAGCTCTGGGACAGGTTTCAGGACCGGGGAGCTGTTTTTT.

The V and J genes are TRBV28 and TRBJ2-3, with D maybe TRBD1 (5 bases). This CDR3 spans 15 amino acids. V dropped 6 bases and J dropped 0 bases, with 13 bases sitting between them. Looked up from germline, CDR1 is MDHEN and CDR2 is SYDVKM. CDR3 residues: CASSPGGQSTDTQYF. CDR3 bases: TGTGCCAGCAGCCCCGGTGGACAAAGCACAGATACGCAGTATTTT.

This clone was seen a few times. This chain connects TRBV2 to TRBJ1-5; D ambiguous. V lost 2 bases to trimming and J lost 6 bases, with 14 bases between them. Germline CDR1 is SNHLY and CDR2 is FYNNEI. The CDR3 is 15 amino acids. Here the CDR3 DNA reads TGTGCCAGCAGTGAAAACCGGGAAGGCGCTCAGCCCCAGCATTTT. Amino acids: CASSENREGAQPQHF.

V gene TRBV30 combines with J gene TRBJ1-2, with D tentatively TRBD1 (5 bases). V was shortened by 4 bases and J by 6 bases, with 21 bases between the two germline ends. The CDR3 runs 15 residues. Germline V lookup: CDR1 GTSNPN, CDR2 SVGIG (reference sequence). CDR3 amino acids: CAWIKTGTYKDGYTF. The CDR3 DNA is TGTGCCTGGATCAAAACCGGGACGTATAAGGATGGCTACACCTTC.

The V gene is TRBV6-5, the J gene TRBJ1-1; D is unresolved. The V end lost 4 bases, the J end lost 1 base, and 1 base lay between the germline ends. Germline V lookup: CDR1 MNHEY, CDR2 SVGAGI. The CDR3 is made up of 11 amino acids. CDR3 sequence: CASSSNTEAFF. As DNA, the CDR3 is TGTGCCAGCAGTTCGAACACTGAAGCTTTCTTT.

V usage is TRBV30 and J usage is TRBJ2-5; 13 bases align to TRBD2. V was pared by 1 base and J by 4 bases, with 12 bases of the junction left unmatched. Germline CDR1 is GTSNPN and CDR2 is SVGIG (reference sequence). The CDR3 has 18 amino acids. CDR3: CAWSARGLAGYQTETQYF. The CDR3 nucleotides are TGTGCCTGGAGTGCACGGGGACTAGCGGGGTATCAAACAGAGACCCAGTACTTC.

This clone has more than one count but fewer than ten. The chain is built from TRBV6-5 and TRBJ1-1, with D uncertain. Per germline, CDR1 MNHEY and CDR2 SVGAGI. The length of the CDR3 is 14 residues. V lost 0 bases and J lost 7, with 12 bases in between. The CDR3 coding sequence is TGTGCCAGCAGTTACTCGATAGGTAATATTGAAGCTTTCTTT. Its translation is CASSYSIGNIEAFF.

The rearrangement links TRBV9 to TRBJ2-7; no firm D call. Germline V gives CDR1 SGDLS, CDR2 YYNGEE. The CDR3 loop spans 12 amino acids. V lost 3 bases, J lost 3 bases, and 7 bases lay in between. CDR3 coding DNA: TGTGCCAGCAGCGACGGCGGCTACGAGCAGTACTTC. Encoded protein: CASSDGGYEQYF. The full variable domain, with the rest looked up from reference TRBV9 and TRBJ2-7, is DSGVTQTPKHLITATGQRVTLRCSPRSGDLSVYWYQQSLDQGLQFLIQYYNGEERAKGNILERFSAQQFPDLHSELNLSSLELGDSALYFCASSDGGYEQYFGPGTRLTVT.

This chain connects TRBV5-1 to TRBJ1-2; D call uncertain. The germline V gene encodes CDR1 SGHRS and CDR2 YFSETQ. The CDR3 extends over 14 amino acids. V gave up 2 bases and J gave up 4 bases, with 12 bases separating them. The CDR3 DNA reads TGCGCCAGCAGCTTTACCGGTCTCGGCTATGGCTACACCTTC. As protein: CASSFTGLGYGYTF.

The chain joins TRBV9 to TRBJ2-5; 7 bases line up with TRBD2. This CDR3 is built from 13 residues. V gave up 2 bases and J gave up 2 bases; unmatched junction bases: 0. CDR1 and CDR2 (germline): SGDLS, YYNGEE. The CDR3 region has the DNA TGTGCCAGCAGCGTCGGGGGGCAAGAGACCCAGTACTTC. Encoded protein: CASSVGGQETQYF.

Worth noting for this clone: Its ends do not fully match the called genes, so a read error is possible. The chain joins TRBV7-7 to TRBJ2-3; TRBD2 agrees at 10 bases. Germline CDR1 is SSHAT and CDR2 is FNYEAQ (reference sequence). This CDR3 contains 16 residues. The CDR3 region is CASSLLAGGITDTQYF. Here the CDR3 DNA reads TGTGCTAGCAGCTTATTAGCGGGGGGAATCACAGATACGCAGTATTTT.

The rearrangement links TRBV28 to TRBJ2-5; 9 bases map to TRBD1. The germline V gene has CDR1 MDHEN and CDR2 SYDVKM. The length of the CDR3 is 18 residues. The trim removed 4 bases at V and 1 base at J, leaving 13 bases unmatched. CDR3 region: CASSSIAQTGGTQETQYF. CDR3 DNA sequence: TGTGCCAGCAGTTCAATCGCTCAGACAGGGGGTACCCAAGAGACCCAGTACTTC.

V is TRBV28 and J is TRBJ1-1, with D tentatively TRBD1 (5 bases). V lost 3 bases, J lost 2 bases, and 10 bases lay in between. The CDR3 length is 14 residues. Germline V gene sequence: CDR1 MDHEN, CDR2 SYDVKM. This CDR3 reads CASSLLGVNTEAFF. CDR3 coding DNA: TGTGCCAGCAGTTTGTTGGGGGTAAACACTGAAGCTTTCTTT.

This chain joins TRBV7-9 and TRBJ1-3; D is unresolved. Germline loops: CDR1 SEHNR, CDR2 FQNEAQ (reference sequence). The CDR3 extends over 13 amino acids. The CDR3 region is CAAKNVSGNTIYF. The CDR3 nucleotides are TGTGCGGCTAAGAACGTCTCTGGAAACACCATATATTTT.

This CDR3 reads CASSYLSGGNYGYTF. The CDR3, as DNA: TGTGCCAGCAGCTACCTATCGGGGGGCAACTATGGCTACACCTTC. This chain joins TRBV7-2 and TRBJ1-2, with D tentatively TRBD1 (6 bases). This CDR3 is 15 amino acids long. Germline V gene lookup returns CDR1 SGHTA and CDR2 FQGNSA. Trimming removed 4 bases from V and 2 bases from J, with 14 bases in between. Full variable domain (missing parts from reference TRBV7-2 and TRBJ1-2): GAGVSQSPSNKVTEKGKDVELRCDPISGHTALYWYRQSLGQGLEFLIYFQGNSAPDKSGLPSDRFSAERTGGSVSTLTIQRTQQEDSAVYLCASSYLSGGNYGYTFGSGTRLTVV.

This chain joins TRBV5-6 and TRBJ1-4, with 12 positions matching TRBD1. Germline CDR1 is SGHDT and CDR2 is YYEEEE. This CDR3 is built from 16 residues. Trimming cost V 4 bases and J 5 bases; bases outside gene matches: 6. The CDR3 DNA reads TGTGCCAGCAGCCCAGGGACAGGGGGCCGGAATGAAAAACTGTTTTTT. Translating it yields CASSPGTGGRNEKLFF.

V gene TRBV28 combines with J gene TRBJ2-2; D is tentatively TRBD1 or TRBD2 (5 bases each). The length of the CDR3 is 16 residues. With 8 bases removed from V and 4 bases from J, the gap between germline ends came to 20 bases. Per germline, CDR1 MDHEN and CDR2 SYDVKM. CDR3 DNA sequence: TGTGCCAGCCAAATTATACGGGGACGAGGCACCGGGGAGCTGTTTTTT. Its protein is CASQIIRGRGTGELFF.